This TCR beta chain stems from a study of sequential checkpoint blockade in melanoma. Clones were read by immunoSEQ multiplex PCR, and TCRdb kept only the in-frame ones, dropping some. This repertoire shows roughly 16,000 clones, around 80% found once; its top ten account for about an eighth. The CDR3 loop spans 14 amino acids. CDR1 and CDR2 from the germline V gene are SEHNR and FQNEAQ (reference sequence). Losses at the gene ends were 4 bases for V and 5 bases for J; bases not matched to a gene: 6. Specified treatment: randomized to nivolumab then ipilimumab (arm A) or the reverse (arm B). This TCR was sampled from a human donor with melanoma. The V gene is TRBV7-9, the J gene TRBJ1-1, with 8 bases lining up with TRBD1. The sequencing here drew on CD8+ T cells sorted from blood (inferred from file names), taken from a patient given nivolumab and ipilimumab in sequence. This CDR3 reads CASSWGQEGTEAFF. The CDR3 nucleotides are TGTGCCAGCAGCTGGGGACAGGAGGGGACTGAAGCTTTCTTT.